The present TCR beta chain was sequenced within a study of early T cells in non-severe SARS-CoV-2 infection. As for the study in general: Chains from this unsorted whole-blood bulk RNA could not be paired.

Study results and limitations: Lookups in VDJdb leaned toward anti-spike CD8 responses and missed private and CD4 specificities.

The library protocol tagged individual cDNA molecules with unique molecular identifiers. TCRdb re-analysed the 5' RACE reads in MiXCR, keeping a single row per CDR3 protein. The table lists roughly 40,000 distinct CDR3 sequences, over 5% of them singletons. This clonotype was seen repeatedly, ten times or more. Its cognate antigen is unknown. The clonotype originates from an adult who was a healthcare worker with PCR-confirmed SARS-CoV-2 infection or an uninfected control (not recorded which). Material for sequencing was whole blood.

CDR3 nucleotide sequence: TGCGCCAGCAGCTTGGAAGGGGGACAGGCGGCAGGAGCTTTCTTT. The encoded protein is CASSLEGGQAAGAFF. The V call is TRBV5-1, the J call TRBJ1-1; TRBD1 matches at 8 bases. Trimming cost V 0 bases and J 10 bases; bases outside gene matches: 11. The CDR3 spans 15 residues. Germline lookup yields CDR1 SGHRS and CDR2 YFSETQ.